This T cell receptor beta chain appears in the sequencing data of a study of Graves' ophthalmopathy and Graves' hyperthyroidism. Study details: Prior to any treatment, peripheral blood was collected at the time of initial diagnosis.

TCR beta CDR3 regions were amplified from RNA transcripts. HTBI-primed first-round RT-PCR preceded second-round multiplex PCR. TCRdb re-derived calls from the multiplex PCR reads in MiXCR, one entry per CDR3 protein. Of roughly 500,000 distinct CDR3 sequences listed, under 15% are singletons. This clonotype was detected ten times or more. Germline assignment: CDR1 KGHDR and CDR2 SFDVKD. This CDR3 has 14 amino acids. V was shortened by 0 bases and J by 2 bases, with 3 bases between the two germline ends. Sequencing was done on a sample of blood. The J gene is TRBJ2-2, the V gene TRBV24-1; D remains unclear. This clonotype was sampled from a woman aged 25 to 45 with Graves' ophthalmopathy. In DNA form, the CDR3 reads TGTGCCACCAGTGATTTGACAAACACCGGGGAGCTGTTTTTT. It encodes CATSDLTNTGELFF.